The 4 T cell receptor beta chains presented below share a single source sample, sequenced in a study of T cell responses to AZD1222 COVID-19 vaccine. Some clones are missing from TCRdb's copy, which holds only in-frame ones; the method was immunoSEQ multiplex PCR. The data show around 76,000 clones, around 84% seen once. The sequences come from peripheral blood, collected on day 0 of AZD1222 vaccination. These receptors came from an adult in good health.

The CDR3 is CASRPSAAGGGLFGYTF. The CDR3 DNA is TGTGCCAGCAGGCCCTCGGCCGCAGGTGGGGGGCTCTTTGGCTACACCTTC. The rearrangement links TRBV28 to TRBJ1-2; perhaps TRBD1 as D (6 bases). Deletions cut 6 bases from V and 7 bases from J, with 27 bases between. CDR1 MDHEN and CDR2 SYDVKM come from the germline V gene. The CDR3 is 17 amino acids.

V gene TRBV18 combines with J gene TRBJ1-1; D uncertain. The length of the CDR3 is 13 residues. Germline lookup yields CDR1 KGHSH and CDR2 LQKENI. Trimming shortened V by 4 bases and J by 6 bases, and 12 bases separated the two germline ends. CDR3 nucleotides: TGTGCCAGCTCACGGACGGTGCAAGCTGAAGCTTTCTTT. This codes for CASSRTVQAEAFF.

The chain carries TRBV24-1 and TRBJ2-7, with 7 bases lining up with TRBD1. This CDR3 has 14 amino acids. CDR1 is KGHDR and CDR2 is SFDVKD in the germline V gene. The J segment lost 3 bases and the V segment lost 3 bases, leaving 4 bases of the junction unmatched. CDR3 in DNA: TGTGCCACCAGTGATGTGGGACAGAGCTACGAGCAGTACTTC. Residues: CATSDVGQSYEQYF.

There are a few counts of this clone. This rearrangement joins TRBV24-1 to TRBJ1-5; D remains unclear. Germline values: CDR1 KGHDR, CDR2 SFDVKD. The V end was cut by 4 bases, the J end by 6 bases, with 6 bases between. This CDR3 is built from 12 residues. The CDR3 nucleotides are TGTGCCACCAGTGAGAACGGTCAGCCCCAGCATTTT. Residues: CATSENGQPQHF.